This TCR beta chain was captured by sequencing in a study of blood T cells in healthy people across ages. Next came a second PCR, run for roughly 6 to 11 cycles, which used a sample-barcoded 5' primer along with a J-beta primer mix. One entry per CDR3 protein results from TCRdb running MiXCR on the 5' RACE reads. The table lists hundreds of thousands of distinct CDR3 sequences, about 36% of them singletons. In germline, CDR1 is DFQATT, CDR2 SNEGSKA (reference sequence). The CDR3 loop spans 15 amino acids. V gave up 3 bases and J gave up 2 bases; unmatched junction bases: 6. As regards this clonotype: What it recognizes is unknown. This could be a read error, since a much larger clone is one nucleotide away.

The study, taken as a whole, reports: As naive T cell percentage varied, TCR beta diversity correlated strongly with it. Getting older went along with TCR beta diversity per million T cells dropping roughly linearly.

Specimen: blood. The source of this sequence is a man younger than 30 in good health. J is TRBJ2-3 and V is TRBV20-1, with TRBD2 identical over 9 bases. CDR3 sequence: CSASGTSINTDTQYF. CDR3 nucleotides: TGCAGTGCTAGCGGGACTAGCATTAACACAGATACGCAGTATTTT.